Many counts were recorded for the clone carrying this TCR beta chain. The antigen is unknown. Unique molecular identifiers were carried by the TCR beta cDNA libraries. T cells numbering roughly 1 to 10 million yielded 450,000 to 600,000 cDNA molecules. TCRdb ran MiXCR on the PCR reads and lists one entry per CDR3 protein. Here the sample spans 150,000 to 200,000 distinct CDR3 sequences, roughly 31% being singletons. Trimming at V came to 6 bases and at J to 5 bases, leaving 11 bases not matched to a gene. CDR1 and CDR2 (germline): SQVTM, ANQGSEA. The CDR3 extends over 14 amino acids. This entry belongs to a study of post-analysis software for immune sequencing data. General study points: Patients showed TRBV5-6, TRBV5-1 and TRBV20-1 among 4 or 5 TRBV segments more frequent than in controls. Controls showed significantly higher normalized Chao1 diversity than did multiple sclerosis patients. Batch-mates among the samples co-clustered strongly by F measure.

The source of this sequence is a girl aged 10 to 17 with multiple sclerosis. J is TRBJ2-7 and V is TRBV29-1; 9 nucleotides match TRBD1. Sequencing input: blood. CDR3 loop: CSVRPGQGIHEQYF. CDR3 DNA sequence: TGCAGCGTACGACCGGGACAGGGTATCCACGAGCAGTACTTC.